This T cell receptor beta chain was profiled in a study of cytomegalovirus exposure and HLA in healthy donors. The PCR used 60 Vbeta and 13 Jbeta primers. Clones were read by immunoSEQ multiplex PCR, and TCRdb kept only the in-frame ones, dropping some. The sample has 100,000 to 150,000 clones, roughly four fifths seen once. The germline gives CDR1 SNHLY, CDR2 FYNNEI. The length of the CDR3 is 16 residues. Trimming stripped 3 bases from V and 0 bases from J, with 11 bases between. General observations from the study: There were a few CMV-associated chains whose specificity for CMV antigens was confirmed in vitro. According to reports, the classifier identified cytomegalovirus status with high specificity and sensitivity. An analysis that was carried out later associated some 17,000 TCR beta sequences with HLA alleles at 0.05 false discovery rate.

Details on this clone: Antigen: not known.

The specimen was PBMCs. The chain has TRBV2 and TRBJ2-2; D may be TRBD2 (6 bases). This clonotype was sampled from a man aged 18 to 30 in good health and CMV-seronegative. The CDR3 region has the DNA TGTGCCAGCAGTGAGGGTCGGACTACGAACACCGGGGAGCTGTTTTTT. The encoded protein is CASSEGRTTNTGELFF. Looking up the rest from reference TRBV2 and TRBJ2-2 gives the full variable domain: EPEVTQTPSHQVTQMGQEVILRCVPISNHLYFYWYRQILGQKVEFLVSFYNNEISEKSEIFDDQFSVERPDGSNFTLKIRSTKLEDSAMYFCASSEGRTTNTGELFFGEGSRLTVL.